The 3 T cell receptor beta chains below all came from one sample that was sequenced in a study. From the 5' RACE reads, TCRdb called clonotypes with MiXCR, one entry per CDR3 protein. The table has roughly 23,000 distinct CDR3 sequences, less than 40% seen once. Source material: tumor-infiltrating naive CD4+ T cells sorted from the breast tumor. Indicated subset: naive CD4+ T cells, CD4+CD45RA+CD25-. The source of these receptors is a female donor with breast cancer.

V usage is TRBV6-6 and J usage is TRBJ1-5, with D maybe TRBD1 (5 bases). V was shortened by 0 bases and J by 2 bases, with 14 bases between the two germline ends. Germline CDR1 and CDR2: MNHNY and SVGAGI (reference sequence). This CDR3 comprises 17 residues. CDR3 bases: TGTGCCAGCAGTTACTCGGAGGGGATCCTGGGCAATCAGCCCCAGCATTTT. This translates into CASSYSEGILGNQPQHF.

A note on this clonotype: A clone one base away is much larger, so this may be a read error. The conserved closing phenylalanine or tryptophan is absent in this CDR3, likely reflecting a read error. This sequence joins TRBV19 and TRBJ1-1; D might be TRBD1 (6 bases). V was pared by 3 bases and J by 3 bases, with 17 bases between. Per germline, CDR1 LNHDA and CDR2 SQIVND (reference sequence). The CDR3 is 16 amino acids. The CDR3: CASSMVSWGAHTEAFS. The CDR3 DNA follows: TGTGCCAGTAGTATGGTTTCGTGGGGGGCGCACACTGAAGCTTTCTCT.

For this clonotype: The CDR3 does not end in the conserved phenylalanine or tryptophan, so this is likely a read error. The chain employs TRBV7-8 and TRBJ1-2; TRBD1 is a possible D gene (6 bases). Germline loops: CDR1 SGHVS, CDR2 FQNEAQ. This CDR3 is built from 18 residues. The V end lost 1 base, the J end lost 1 base, and 19 bases lay between the germline ends. The CDR3 loop is CASSLGGRGGSDNYGYTL. CDR3 sequence (DNA): TGTGCCAGCAGCTTAGGCGGCAGGGGAGGCTCGGATAACTATGGCTACACCCTC.